The 30 T cell receptor beta chains below all came from one sample that was sequenced in a study of blood T cell repertoires in COVID-19. The table came from immunoSEQ multiplex PCR; TCRdb's copy has only in-frame clones and leaves some out. Found here are 280,000 or so clones, approximately 85% of them singletons; the top ten hold roughly 2.3%. The sample was PBMCs or T cells enriched from blood (not recorded which). The receptors were sampled from a man between 25 and 39 years old who had recovered from COVID-19.

This sequence joins TRBV4-2 and TRBJ1-5, with D hard to call. Germline assignment: CDR1 LGHNA and CDR2 YNFKEQ. V was pared by 0 bases and J by 5 bases, with 5 bases between. The CDR3 is 13 residues long. The CDR3 spells CASSQDEDQPQHF. The CDR3 DNA sequence: TGTGCCAGCAGCCAAGATGAGGATCAGCCCCAGCATTTT.

The V call is TRBV18, the J call TRBJ2-7, with D tentatively TRBD1 (6 bases). The V gene's germline CDR1 is KGHSH and CDR2 LQKENI. Between the trimmed V and J ends, which lost 1 base and 0 bases, there was a span of 10 bases. This CDR3 comprises 15 residues. CDR3 in DNA: TGTGCCAGCTCACCACTGGGACACAGCTCCTACGAGCAGTACTTC. This translates into CASSPLGHSSYEQYF. Filled out from reference TRBV18 and TRBJ2-7, the complete variable domain reads NAGVMQNPRHLVRRRGQEARLRCSPMKGHSHVYWYRQLPEEGLKFMVYLQKENIIDESGMPKERFSAEFPKEGPSILRIQQVVRGDSAAYFCASSPLGHSSYEQYFGPGTRLTVT.

The CDR3 sequence is CAWSVGGVGEQFF. The CDR3 nucleotides read TGTGCCTGGAGTGTCGGCGGGGTTGGGGAGCAGTTCTTC. The chain combines TRBV30 with TRBJ2-1, with D tentatively TRBD2 (6 bases). The CDR3 is made up of 13 amino acids. Looked up from germline, CDR1 is GTSNPN and CDR2 is SVGIG (reference sequence). The V gene lost 0 bases and the J gene lost 10 bases, with 13 bases spanning the gap.

In the case of this clone: This same CDR3 is encoded by further DNA sequences in the sample. The rearrangement uses TRBV2 and TRBJ1-6, with D possibly TRBD1 on 5 matching bases. This CDR3 is built from 13 residues. The V and J ends lost 4 bases and 6 bases respectively, with 7 bases between them. The germline CDR1 and CDR2 sequences are SNHLY and FYNNEI. The DNA for the CDR3 is TGTGCCAGCAGTGGGCAGGGTAATTCACCCCTCCACTTT. Protein product: CASSGQGNSPLHF.

This chain uses TRBV7-9 with TRBJ1-2, with D possibly matching TRBD1 (5 bases). This CDR3 contains 14 residues. Per the germline V gene, CDR1 is SEHNR and CDR2 is FQNEAQ (reference sequence). V lost 1 base to trimming and J lost 4 bases, with 10 bases between them. CDR3 nucleotides: TGTGCCAGCAGCTTAGAGACAGAAGTCTATGGCTACACCTTC. Its protein is CASSLETEVYGYTF. The whole variable domain, filled in from reference TRBV7-9 and TRBJ1-2, reads DTGVSQNPRHKITKRGQNVTFRCDPISEHNRLYWYRQTLGQGPEFLTYFQNEAQLEKSRLLSDRFSAERPKGSFSTLEIQRTEQGDSAMYLCASSLETEVYGYTFGSGTRLTVV.

The rearrangement links TRBV4-3 to TRBJ1-2, with unresolved D. Germline V CDR1 and CDR2: LGHNA, YSLEER. The CDR3 is 16 amino acids. V dropped 0 bases and J dropped 3 bases, with 14 bases sitting between them. The CDR3 protein is CASSQDVGSGYYGYTF. In DNA form, the CDR3 reads TGCGCCAGCAGCCAAGACGTCGGGAGTGGATACTATGGCTACACCTTC.

V and J are TRBV6-5 and TRBJ1-6; 12 nucleotides align to TRBD1. V lost 6 bases to trimming and J lost 10 bases; unmatched junction nucleotides: 7. Germline CDR1 MNHEY, CDR2 SVGAGI. The CDR3 runs 15 residues. The CDR3 sequence: CASSRGTGGDSPLHF. DNA for the CDR3: TGTGCCAGCAGCCGTGGGACAGGGGGCGACTCACCCCTCCACTTT.

The rearrangement uses TRBV18 and TRBJ1-2; 8 nucleotides match TRBD1. The germline V gene has CDR1 KGHSH and CDR2 LQKENI. Trimming at V came to 4 bases and at J to 6 bases, leaving 16 bases not matched to a gene. This CDR3 comprises 17 residues. The DNA for the CDR3 is TGTGCCAGCTCACTTAGGGAATCGTCGGTACAGGGGGATGGCTACACCTTC. It encodes CASSLRESSVQGDGYTF. Variable domain in full (rest from reference TRBV18 and TRBJ1-2): NAGVMQNPRHLVRRRGQEARLRCSPMKGHSHVYWYRQLPEEGLKFMVYLQKENIIDESGMPKERFSAEFPKEGPSILRIQQVVRGDSAAYFCASSLRESSVQGDGYTFGSGTRLTVV.

This rearrangement joins TRBV15 to TRBJ2-5; tentatively, D is TRBD2 (7 bases). The ends were cut back, 5 bases at V and 7 bases at J, with 14 bases in the middle. This CDR3 contains 13 residues. Per germline, CDR1 LNHNV and CDR2 YYDKDF (reference sequence). The CDR3 bases are TGTGCCACCAGCTCCATGAGGGGGGGGACCCAGTACTTC. Encoded protein: CATSSMRGGTQYF.

J is TRBJ1-1 and V is TRBV2; D is uncertain. Germline CDR1 SNHLY, CDR2 FYNNEI. CDR3 length equals 16 residues. The V gene lost 6 bases and the J gene lost 0 bases, with 17 bases spanning the gap. The CDR3 protein is CASRSGLGVLNTEAFF. CDR3 DNA: TGTGCCAGCAGGTCCGGGTTGGGTGTACTGAACACTGAAGCTTTCTTT.

The chain couples TRBV6-1 to TRBJ1-6; D unclear. Germline loops: CDR1 MNHNS, CDR2 SASEGT. Trimming took 4 bases from V and 0 from J, leaving 13 bases between them. The CDR3 sequence is 17 residues long. This CDR3 is CASSGVTRISYNSPLHF. CDR3 in DNA: TGTGCCAGCAGTGGGGTGACTAGAATCTCCTATAATTCACCCCTCCACTTT.

V and J are TRBV9 and TRBJ2-3; 8 nucleotides line up with TRBD1. Germline CDR1 is SGDLS and CDR2 is YYNGEE. The V segment lost 1 base and the J segment 5 bases; nucleotides outside the gene matches: 9. The CDR3 contains 16 residues. The CDR3 DNA follows: TGTGCCAGCAGCGTACAGGGGGCTCGTGGGTTAGATACGCAGTATTTT. Amino acid sequence: CASSVQGARGLDTQYF.

This clone was recorded once. This sequence joins TRBV5-1 and TRBJ2-2; TRBD1 matches at 8 bases. V trimming: 2 bases; J trimming: 6 bases; junction bases outside the gene matches: 9. Germline values: CDR1 SGHRS, CDR2 YFSETQ. The CDR3 is 16 amino acids. CDR3 nucleotides: TGCGCCAGCAGCTTACCCTCCGGGACAGGAGCCGGGGAGCTGTTTTTT. As protein: CASSLPSGTGAGELFF.

The chain is built from TRBV18 and TRBJ1-1, with D possibly being TRBD1 (6 bases). Germline loops: CDR1 KGHSH, CDR2 LQKENI. V was cut by 5 bases and J by 0 bases, with 22 bases left in between. The CDR3 has 18 amino acids. CDR3 protein: CASSSSGGLVLVNTEAFF. The CDR3 nucleotides read TGTGCCAGCTCATCGTCCGGGGGGCTGGTTCTCGTGAACACTGAAGCTTTCTTT.

The table lists this clone with a count of one. The chain uses TRBV18 and TRBJ1-6; a possible D gene is TRBD1 (5 bases). Per germline, CDR1 KGHSH and CDR2 LQKENI. The CDR3 length is 16 residues. V lost 2 bases and J 11 bases, leaving 19 bases between the germline ends. The DNA for the CDR3 is TGTGCCAGCTCACCAACGAGCGGGGGTGTAGGCGCACCCCTCCACTTT. Protein sequence: CASSPTSGGVGAPLHF.

The chain combines TRBV5-1 with TRBJ2-2, with 13 bases identical to TRBD2. With V trimmed by 3 bases and J by 3 bases, 14 bases remained unmatched. The CDR3 has 20 amino acids. The germline gives CDR1 SGHRS, CDR2 YFSETQ. Written as DNA, the CDR3 is TGCGCCAGCAGCTCTCCTCGACGGACTAGCGGGGGCCTATACACCGGGGAGCTGTTTTTT. This sequence encodes CASSSPRRTSGGLYTGELFF.

The V gene is TRBV5-5, the J gene TRBJ2-1, with TRBD1 identical over 11 bases. The CDR3 has 16 amino acids. Germline V CDR1 and CDR2: SGHKS, YYEKEE (reference sequence). V lost 4 bases to trimming and J lost 8 bases; unmatched junction nucleotides: 11. DNA of the CDR3: TGTGCCAGCAGCCTCAGACCCGGGACAGGGGGAGATGAGCAGTTCTTC. Its translation is CASSLRPGTGGDEQFF.

A word on this clone: Other DNA sequences within the sample encode an identical CDR3. V and J are TRBV3-1 (or the pseudogene TRBV3-2) and TRBJ1-1; 11 positions agree with TRBD1. Germline trimming cut 4 bases from V and 4 bases from J; bases unmatched to any gene: 2. Germline CDR1 reads LGHDT; CDR2 reads YNNKEL (reference sequence). The CDR3 loop spans 14 amino acids. In nucleotides, the CDR3 is TGTGCCAGCAGCCTAGGGACAGGGGGCACTGAAGCTTTCTTT. Translating gives CASSLGTGGTEAFF.

This clone has just one count. The J gene is TRBJ1-2, the V gene TRBV15; perhaps TRBD1 as D (6 bases). This CDR3 has 15 residues. CDR1 is LNHNV and CDR2 is YYDKDF in the germline V gene (reference sequence). V was shortened by 3 bases and J by 5 bases, with 16 bases between the two germline ends. CDR3 residues: CATSRGSTGNYGYTF. In DNA form, the CDR3 reads TGTGCCACCAGCAGGGGGTCAACAGGGAATTATGGCTACACCTTC.

The chain joins TRBV10-3 to TRBJ2-7, with D possibly being TRBD1 (6 bases). This CDR3 comprises 16 residues. The germline V gene encodes CDR1 ENHRY and CDR2 SYGVKD. V shed 7 bases and J shed 1 base, with 20 bases lying between them. Here the CDR3 reads CAITSKPGHESYEQYF. The CDR3 coding sequence is TGTGCCATCACCTCCAAACCGGGACACGAATCCTACGAGCAGTACTTC.

The V gene is TRBV6-5, the J gene TRBJ2-3; D ambiguous. CDR3 size: 14 residues. Germline CDR1 MNHEY, CDR2 SVGAGI. Trimming took 4 bases from V and 4 from J, leaving 12 bases between them. The CDR3 DNA reads TGTGCCAGCAGTTCCCACAGTTTATCAGATACGCAGTATTTT. Amino acid sequence: CASSSHSLSDTQYF.

This clone was counted once. The J gene is TRBJ2-1, the V gene TRBV25-1, with 7 nucleotides matching TRBD1. The ends lost 3 bases at V and 13 bases at J; junction bases unmatched: 3. The length of the CDR3 is 11 residues. Looked up from germline, CDR1 is MGHDK and CDR2 is SYGVNS. CDR3 sequence reads: CASSDRTGQFF. In DNA form, the CDR3 reads TGTGCCAGCAGTGATAGGACAGGACAGTTCTTC.

CDR3 coding DNA: TGTGCCAGCAGCTCCAGGGGGGGGACAGGAACATTATTGAACACTGAAGCTTTCTTT. It codes for CASSSRGGTGTLLNTEAFF. The chain joins TRBV7-9 to TRBJ1-1; 8 bases map to TRBD1. This CDR3 has 19 residues. Trimming cost V 4 bases and J 0 bases; bases outside gene matches: 16. Germline V gene sequence: CDR1 SEHNR, CDR2 FQNEAQ (reference sequence).

This clone was found a few times. The chain links TRBV25-1 to TRBJ1-2, with 11 bases aligning to TRBD1. V trimming: 5 bases; J trimming: 4 bases; junction bases outside the gene matches: 6. The germline V gene encodes CDR1 MGHDK and CDR2 SYGVNS. CDR3 length equals 15 residues. The DNA of the CDR3 is TGTGCCAGCAGTTGGACAGGGGGCAGCTTCTATGGCTACACCTTC. Protein product: CASSWTGGSFYGYTF.

The chain is built from TRBV2 and TRBJ2-1; 7 bases align to TRBD1. This CDR3 has 12 residues. V shed 5 bases, J shed 9 bases, and the junction held 4 bases outside the gene matches. Germline loops: CDR1 SNHLY, CDR2 FYNNEI. CDR3 sequence: CASSSDRSEQFF. The CDR3 DNA is TGTGCCAGCAGTTCGGACAGGAGTGAGCAGTTCTTC.

The V call is TRBV6-5, the J call TRBJ2-5; no clear D gene. Germline V CDR1 and CDR2: MNHEY, SVGAGI. The CDR3 loop spans 14 amino acids. V lost 1 base, J lost 2 bases, and 8 bases lay in between. The CDR3 here is CASSYWAVQETQYF. The CDR3 DNA follows: TGTGCCAGCAGTTACTGGGCAGTTCAAGAGACCCAGTACTTC.

The chain is built from TRBV7-6 and TRBJ1-1; no clear D gene. With 5 bases removed from V and 0 bases from J, the gap between germline ends came to 10 bases. CDR3 length: 14 residues. Per germline, CDR1 SGHVS and CDR2 FNYEAQ. For the CDR3, the DNA is TGTGCCAGCAGCCCCTCCGGGATGAACACTGAAGCTTTCTTT. Amino acid sequence: CASSPSGMNTEAFF.

The chain combines TRBV6-5 with TRBJ2-2; TRBD1 is a possible D gene (5 bases). The CDR3 has 14 residues. In germline, CDR1 is MNHEY, CDR2 SVGAGI. Between the trimmed V and J ends, which lost 6 bases and 2 bases, there was a span of 10 bases. In DNA, the CDR3 is TGTGCCAGCAGAGACAGAGACAACACCGGGGAGCTGTTTTTT. Encoded protein: CASRDRDNTGELFF.

The J gene is TRBJ2-1, the V gene TRBV7-9; 9 nucleotides agree with TRBD2. The CDR3 runs to 18 residues. Germline V lookup: CDR1 SEHNR, CDR2 FQNEAQ (reference sequence). V trimming: 5 bases; J trimming: 3 bases; junction bases outside the gene matches: 14. The CDR3 reads CASSNEGLANTFYNEQFF. The DNA for the CDR3 is TGTGCCAGCAGCAACGAGGGACTAGCCAATACCTTCTACAATGAGCAGTTCTTC.

This clone was detected only a few times. The chain uses TRBV19 and TRBJ1-5, with TRBD1 matching 10 bases. The CDR3 contains 16 residues. The germline gives CDR1 LNHDA, CDR2 SQIVND (reference sequence). The V and J ends lost 6 bases and 7 bases, in that order; junction bases with no gene match: 12. The CDR3 spells CASRKMGQGIRQPQHF. As DNA, the CDR3 is TGTGCCAGTAGAAAGATGGGACAGGGGATTAGACAGCCCCAGCATTTT.